This TCR beta chain was documented in a study of identical twins. Via MiXCR, TCRdb re-called the 5' RACE reads, giving one row per CDR3 protein. The sample holds 250,000 or so distinct CDR3 sequences; about 8.5% are singletons and the top ten take about 3%. Healthy Caucasian individuals made up all the donors. As regards this clonotype: Its antigen remains unknown.

CDR1 SEHNR and CDR2 FQNEAQ come from the germline V gene (reference sequence). The V gene end was trimmed by 4 bases and the J gene end by 5 bases; junction bases not matched to a gene: 10. There are 16 residues in the CDR3. Findings and limits, study-wide: Models came in too low on out-of-frame TCR alpha sharing in monozygotic twins. One should note that invariant MAIT and iNKT cells could partly confound zero-insertion analyses. Abundant beta clonotypes from cord blood had fewer insertions, unlike memory repertoires, which showed none.

The same data also contributed to another study, on yellow fever vaccine responses in identical twins.

This chain uses TRBV7-9 with TRBJ2-5, with 10 bases that match TRBD2. The source material was CD8+ T cells sorted from blood. The source is a woman between 18 and 29 years old in good health. CDR3 DNA: TGTGCCAGCAGCTCTCGGGGGCTAGCGGGAGAGGAGACCCAGTACTTC. Its translation: CASSSRGLAGEETQYF.